The clone carrying this T cell receptor beta chain was seen many times. Its antigen is undetermined. V lost 8 bases to trimming and J lost 2 bases; unmatched junction nucleotides: 4. CDR1 and CDR2 from the germline V gene are ENHRY and SYGVKD. The CDR3 contains 13 residues. Documented time point: newly diagnosed GD, antithyroid drugs for less than 3 months. PBMC-derived RNA was used for the TCR library. Graves' disease diagnoses used American Thyroid Association guidelines. Through Arm-PCR of CDR3 regions and iRepertoire HTBI primers, TCR beta libraries were built. TCRdb used MiXCR to reprocess the multiplex PCR reads, holding one entry per CDR3 protein. The repertoire holds around 500,000 distinct CDR3 sequences, with about 13% as singletons. The sample comes from a study of regulatory T cells in long-lasting Graves disease. Study observations and caveats: Persistent disease was associated with favored TRBV28 usage and with favored use of TRBJ1-2 and TRBJ2-5.

The same data also went into a second study, on T cells in Graves' hyperthyroidism and ophthalmopathy. Turning to that study: Most thyroid-expanded clonotypes above 0.001 were also found in blood. Progression to ophthalmopathy was predicted a median of approximately 6.4 months early.

The chain carries TRBV10-3 and TRBJ2-3, with 7 positions matching TRBD1. Sequencing used peripheral blood mononuclear cells (PBMCs), obtained at new diagnosis, from a patient treated with antithyroid drugs. The clonotype originates from a man under 40 with Graves disease. This CDR3 reads CAIGQDPTDTQYF. The CDR3 DNA follows: TGTGCCATCGGACAGGATCCCACAGATACGCAGTATTTT.